This TCR beta chain derives from a study of cytomegalovirus exposure and HLA in healthy donors. Broader study findings: There was a cluster of highly shared sequence variants that was likely a sequencing artifact. Clonal expansion, a later analysis showed, was greater in HLA-associated TCR beta chains than in equally common others. In a later analysis, specific HLA alleles were associated with over 15,000 TCR beta sequences at a 0.05 false discovery rate.

Both 60 Vbeta primers and 13 Jbeta primers went into the PCR. Some clones are missing from TCRdb's copy, which holds only in-frame ones; the method was immunoSEQ multiplex PCR. The data show 70,000 or so clones, less than 70% seen once. Turning to this clone: What it recognizes is unknown.

Sequenced material: PBMCs. The TCR originated in a woman aged 25 to 39 in good health and CMV-seronegative.

For the CDR3, the DNA is TGTGCCAGCGGGACCGACAGGGTTCTCAATGAGCAGTTCTTC. Its translation: CASGTDRVLNEQFF. This sequence joins TRBV11-2 and TRBJ2-1, with 7 positions matching TRBD1. J lost 6 bases, V lost 8 bases, and 10 bases had no gene match. The CDR3 length is 14 residues. In germline, CDR1 is SGHAT, CDR2 FQNNGV. Combining the CDR3 with reference TRBV11-2 and TRBJ2-1 gives the whole variable domain EAGVAQSPRYKIIEKRQSVAFWCNPISGHATLYWYQQILGQGPKLLIQFQNNGVVDDSQLPKDRFSAERLKGVDSTLKIQPAKLEDSAVYLCASGTDRVLNEQFFGPGTRLTVL.